This T cell receptor beta chain was recovered during a study of T cells after posttransplantation cyclophosphamide. Clones were read by immunoSEQ multiplex PCR, and TCRdb kept only the in-frame ones, dropping some. Of some 4,300 clones in the sample, around 66% were seen once. Germline values: CDR1 WNHNN, CDR2 SYGVQD (reference sequence). Trimming left V 5 bases short and J 2 bases short, with 12 bases between. The CDR3 totals 14 residues. This clone ranks as medium-sized. The antigen remains unidentified. Findings of the study overall: Later post-transplant blood repertoires were often dominated by donor CD8+ memory clones. Tissue-infiltrating T cells from skin or gut overlapped little with blood T cells. Recipient CMV seropositivity and CMV reactivation strongly tracked TRB clonality.

This chain connects TRBV10-1 to TRBJ1-1; a weak D match, TRBD1 (6 bases). This clonotype originated in a woman in her sixties in good health, CMV-negative, and a related stem cell transplant donor. The sequenced sample consisted of memory CD8+ T cells sorted from blood. CDR3 loop: CASSKQGVNTEAFF. Here the CDR3 DNA reads TGCGCCAGCAGTAAACAGGGCGTCAACACTGAAGCTTTCTTT.